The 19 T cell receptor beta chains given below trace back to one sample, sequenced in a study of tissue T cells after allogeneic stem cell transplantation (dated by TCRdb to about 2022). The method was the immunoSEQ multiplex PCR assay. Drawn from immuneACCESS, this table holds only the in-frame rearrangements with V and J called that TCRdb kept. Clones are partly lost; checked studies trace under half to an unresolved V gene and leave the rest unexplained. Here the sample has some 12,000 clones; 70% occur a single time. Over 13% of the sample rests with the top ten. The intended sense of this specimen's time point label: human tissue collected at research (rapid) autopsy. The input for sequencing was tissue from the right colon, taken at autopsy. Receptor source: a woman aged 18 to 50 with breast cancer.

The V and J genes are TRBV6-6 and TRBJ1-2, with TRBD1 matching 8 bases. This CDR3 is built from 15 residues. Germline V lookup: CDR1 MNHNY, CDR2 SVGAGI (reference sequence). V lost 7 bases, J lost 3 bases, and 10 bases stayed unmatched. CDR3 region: CASTYNKGQDYGYTF. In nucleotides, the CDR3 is TGTGCCAGCACCTACAATAAGGGACAGGACTATGGCTACACCTTC.

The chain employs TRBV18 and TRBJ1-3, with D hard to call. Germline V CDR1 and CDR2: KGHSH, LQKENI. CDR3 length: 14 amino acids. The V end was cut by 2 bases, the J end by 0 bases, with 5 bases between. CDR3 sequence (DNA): TGTGCCAGCTCACCAATTCACTCTGGAAACACCATATATTTT. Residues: CASSPIHSGNTIYF.

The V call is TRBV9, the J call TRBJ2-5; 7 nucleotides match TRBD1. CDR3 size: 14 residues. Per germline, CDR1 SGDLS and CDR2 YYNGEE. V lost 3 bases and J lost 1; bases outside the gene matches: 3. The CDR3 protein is CASSGQGGQETQYF. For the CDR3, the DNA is TGTGCCAGCAGCGGACAGGGCGGCCAAGAGACCCAGTACTTC.

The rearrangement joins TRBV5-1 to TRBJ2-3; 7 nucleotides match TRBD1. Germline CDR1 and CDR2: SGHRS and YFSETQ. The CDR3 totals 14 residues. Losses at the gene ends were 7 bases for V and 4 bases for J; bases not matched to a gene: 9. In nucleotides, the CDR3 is TGCGCCAGCGTCGAGGGGGCGTTATCAGATACGCAGTATTTT. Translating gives CASVEGALSDTQYF.

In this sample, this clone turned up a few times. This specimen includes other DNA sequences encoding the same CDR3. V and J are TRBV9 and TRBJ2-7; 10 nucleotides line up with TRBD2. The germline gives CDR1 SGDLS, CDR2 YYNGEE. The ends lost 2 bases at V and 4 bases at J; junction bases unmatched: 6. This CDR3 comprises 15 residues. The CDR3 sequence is CASSVNPGLAYEQYF. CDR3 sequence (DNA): TGTGCCAGCAGCGTTAACCCGGGACTAGCGTACGAGCAGTACTTC.

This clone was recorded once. The CDR3 coding sequence is TGTGCCAGCAGACCCGCCGACGGTGATACGCAGTATTTT. Translating gives CASRPADGDTQYF. The rearrangement joins TRBV7-2 to TRBJ2-3; no clear D. Germline V CDR1 and CDR2: SGHTA, FQGNSA. Trimming shortened V by 6 bases and J by 6 bases, and 13 bases separated the two germline ends. The CDR3 sequence is 13 residues long. The full variable domain, rest sourced from reference TRBV7-2 and TRBJ2-3, is GAGVSQSPSNKVTEKGKDVELRCDPISGHTALYWYRQSLGQGLEFLIYFQGNSAPDKSGLPSDRFSAERTGGSVSTLTIQRTQQEDSAVYLCASRPADGDTQYFGPGTRLTVL.

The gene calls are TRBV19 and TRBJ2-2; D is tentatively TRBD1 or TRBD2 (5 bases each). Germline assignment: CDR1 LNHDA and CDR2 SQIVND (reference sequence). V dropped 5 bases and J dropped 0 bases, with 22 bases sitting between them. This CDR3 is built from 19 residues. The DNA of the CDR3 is TGTGCCAGTAGTTTCCCCCCCGGGACGGGGACGCCGAACACCGGGGAGCTGTTTTTT. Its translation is CASSFPPGTGTPNTGELFF.

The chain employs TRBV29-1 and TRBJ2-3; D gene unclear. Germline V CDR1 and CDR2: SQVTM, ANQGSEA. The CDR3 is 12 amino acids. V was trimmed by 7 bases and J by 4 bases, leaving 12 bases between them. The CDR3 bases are TGCAGCGCCCGCCGAGAGGCAGATACGCAGTATTTT. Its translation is CSARREADTQYF.

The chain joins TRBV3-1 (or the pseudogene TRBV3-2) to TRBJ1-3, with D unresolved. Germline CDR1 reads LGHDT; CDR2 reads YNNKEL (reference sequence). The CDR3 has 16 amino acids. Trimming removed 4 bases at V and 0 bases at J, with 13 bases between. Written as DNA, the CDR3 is TGTGCCAGCAGCCCATACGTCGCTCACTCTGGAAACACCATATATTTT. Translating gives CASSPYVAHSGNTIYF.

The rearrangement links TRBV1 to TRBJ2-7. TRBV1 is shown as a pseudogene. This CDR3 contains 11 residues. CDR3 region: CTSSQDFGQYF. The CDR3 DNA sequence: TGCACCAGCAGCCAAGATTTTGGGCAGTACTTC.

CDR3 in amino acids: CASSTWGSTDTQYF. CDR3 bases: TGTGCCAGTAGTACATGGGGTAGCACAGATACGCAGTATTTT. This chain joins TRBV19 and TRBJ2-3; D not certain. V was pared by 4 bases and J by 0 bases, with 8 bases between. The CDR3 is 14 amino acids. In germline, CDR1 is LNHDA, CDR2 SQIVND (reference sequence).

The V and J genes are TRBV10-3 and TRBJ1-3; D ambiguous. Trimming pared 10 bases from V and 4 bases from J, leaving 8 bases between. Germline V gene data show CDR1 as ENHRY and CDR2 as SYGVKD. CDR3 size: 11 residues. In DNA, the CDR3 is TGTGCCAGCAGAGGGGGAAACACCATATATTTT. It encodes CASRGGNTIYF.

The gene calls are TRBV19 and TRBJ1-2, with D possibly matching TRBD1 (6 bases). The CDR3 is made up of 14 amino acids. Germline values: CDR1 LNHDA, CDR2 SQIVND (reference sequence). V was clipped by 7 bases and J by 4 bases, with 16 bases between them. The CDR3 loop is CASTPLGTFYGYTF. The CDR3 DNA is TGTGCCAGTACTCCACTGGGGACATTCTATGGCTACACCTTC. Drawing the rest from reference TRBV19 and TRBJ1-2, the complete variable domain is DGGITQSPKYLFRKEGQNVTLSCEQNLNHDAMYWYRQDPGQGLRLIYYSQIVNDFQKGDIAEGYSVSREKKESFPLTVTSAQKNPTAFYLCASTPLGTFYGYTFGSGTRLTVV.

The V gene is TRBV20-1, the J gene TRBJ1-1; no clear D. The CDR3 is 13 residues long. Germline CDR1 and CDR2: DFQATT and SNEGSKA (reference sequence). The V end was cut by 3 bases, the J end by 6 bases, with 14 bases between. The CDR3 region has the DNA TGCAGTGCTAGTCAGGTGGCCGGGGCTGAAGCTTTCTTT. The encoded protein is CSASQVAGAEAFF.

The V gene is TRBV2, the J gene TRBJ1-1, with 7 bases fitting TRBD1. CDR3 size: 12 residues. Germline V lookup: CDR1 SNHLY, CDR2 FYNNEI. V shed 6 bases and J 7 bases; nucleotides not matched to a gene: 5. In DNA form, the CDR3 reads TGTGCCAGCAGGGGGGACAGCCGTGAAGCTTTCTTT. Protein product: CASRGDSREAFF.

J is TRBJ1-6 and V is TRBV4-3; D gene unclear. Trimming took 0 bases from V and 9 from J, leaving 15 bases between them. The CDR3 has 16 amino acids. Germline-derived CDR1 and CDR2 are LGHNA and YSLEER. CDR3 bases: TGCGCCAGCAGCCAAGACCCTATCGGAACTGGTTCACCCCTCCACTTT. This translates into CASSQDPIGTGSPLHF.

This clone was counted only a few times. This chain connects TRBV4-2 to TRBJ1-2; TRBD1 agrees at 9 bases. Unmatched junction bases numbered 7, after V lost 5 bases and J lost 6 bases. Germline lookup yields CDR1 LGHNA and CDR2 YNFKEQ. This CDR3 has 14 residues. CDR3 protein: CASSDYRGRDGYTF. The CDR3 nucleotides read TGTGCCAGCAGCGACTACAGGGGGCGGGATGGCTACACCTTC.

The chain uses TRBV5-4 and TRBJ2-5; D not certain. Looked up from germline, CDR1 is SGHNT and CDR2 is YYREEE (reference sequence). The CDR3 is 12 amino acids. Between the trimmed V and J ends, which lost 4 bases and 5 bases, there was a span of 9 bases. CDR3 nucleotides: TGTGCCAGCAGCCCCCGCAGTGAGACCCAGTACTTC. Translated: CASSPRSETQYF.

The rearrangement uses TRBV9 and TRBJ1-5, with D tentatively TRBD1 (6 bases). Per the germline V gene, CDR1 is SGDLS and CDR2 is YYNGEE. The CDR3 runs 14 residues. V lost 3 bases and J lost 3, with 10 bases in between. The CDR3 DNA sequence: TGTGCCAGCAGCGCCCGGGACAACAATCAGCCCCAGCATTTT. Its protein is CASSARDNNQPQHF.